The rows below give T cell receptor beta chains drawn from one sample of a study of blood T cell repertoires in COVID-19. Using immunoSEQ multiplex PCR, the repertoire was profiled, and TCRdb retains in-frame clones only, with some absent. The table includes tens of thousands of clones, just over 85% detected once. The sequenced sample consisted of peripheral blood. The source of these receptors is a man aged 45 to 65 with active or convalescent COVID-19. The CDR3 runs from the conserved cysteine through the conserved F or W.

J gene	V gene	CDR3 protein
TRBJ1-4	TRBV10-3	CATNEPRSEKLFF
TRBJ1-1	TRBV18	CASSQTLQAGDTEAFF
TRBJ2-7	TRBV5-4	CASSLVRGRGEQYF
TRBJ1-2	TRBV5-4	CASSLGGRDNTYGYTF
TRBJ1-5	TRBV6-4	CASSPQGQANQPQHF
TRBJ1-5	TRBV28	CASSLPGTRNQPQHF
TRBJ1-5	TRBV30	CAWGTGTGINQPQHF
TRBJ1-4	TRBV25-1	CASSELGTAGEKLFF
TRBJ1-1	TRBV5-4	CASSLQAGSNTEAFF
TRBJ1-6	TRBV6-5	CASSYSGGPLHF
TRBJ2-1	TRBV28	CASSLGTGVFNEQFF
TRBJ2-3	TRBV10-3	CAISGTSGLTDTQYF